This T cell receptor beta chain derives from a study of beta chain features in type 1 diabetes. Of the isolated RNA, all was reverse transcribed, and so the sequenced material was expressed TCRB transcripts. Measured with immunoSEQ multiplex PCR; TCRdb has only the in-frame clones, and not every one. The sample contains about 930,000 clones, 15% to 20% of which appear only once. V lost 11 bases and J 4 bases, leaving 12 bases between the germline ends. CDR1 and CDR2 (germline): MDHEN, SYDVKM. The CDR3 has 13 amino acids. The chain joins TRBV28 to TRBJ2-6; D might be TRBD2 (5 bases). The TCR comes from a young woman in good health. The specimen was naive CD4+ T cells from blood. The CDR3 nucleotides read TGTGCCGGGCGGGCTTCGGGGGCCAACGTCCTGACTTTC. This translates into CAGRASGANVLTF. The full variable domain, with the rest looked up from reference TRBV28 and TRBJ2-6, is DVKVTQSSRYLVKRTGEKVFLECVQDMDHENMFWYRQDPGLGLRLIYFSYDVKMKEKGDIPEGYSVSREKKERFSLILESASTNQTSMYLCAGRASGANVLTFGAGSRLTVL.